The TCR beta chain described here comes from a study of CD8 T cells in ankylosing spondylitis. Study-level findings and limits: Seemingly distinctive of ankylosing spondylitis blood was a TCR beta motif formed by eight highly homologous variants. Several of the motif variants were reported before in synovial fluid and blood from reactive arthritis.

This clonotype was found many times. Antigen: not known. TCRdb re-derived calls from the 5' RACE reads in MiXCR, one entry per CDR3 protein. The table lists fewer than 550,000 distinct CDR3 sequences, approximately 5% of them singletons. The CDR3 runs 14 residues. Trimming shortened V by 4 bases and J by 3 bases, and 13 bases separated the two germline ends. Germline V gene data show CDR1 as MNHEY and CDR2 as SMNVEV (reference sequence). Sequencing used blood, either unsorted or a sorted T cell fraction (not recorded which). This TCR was recovered from a male donor with ankylosing spondylitis. The chain couples TRBV27 to TRBJ2-7; the D is unclear. In nucleotides, the CDR3 is TGTGCCAGCAGTTCGAGAGTTTCACGCTACGAGCAGTACTTC. Protein product: CASSSRVSRYEQYF.